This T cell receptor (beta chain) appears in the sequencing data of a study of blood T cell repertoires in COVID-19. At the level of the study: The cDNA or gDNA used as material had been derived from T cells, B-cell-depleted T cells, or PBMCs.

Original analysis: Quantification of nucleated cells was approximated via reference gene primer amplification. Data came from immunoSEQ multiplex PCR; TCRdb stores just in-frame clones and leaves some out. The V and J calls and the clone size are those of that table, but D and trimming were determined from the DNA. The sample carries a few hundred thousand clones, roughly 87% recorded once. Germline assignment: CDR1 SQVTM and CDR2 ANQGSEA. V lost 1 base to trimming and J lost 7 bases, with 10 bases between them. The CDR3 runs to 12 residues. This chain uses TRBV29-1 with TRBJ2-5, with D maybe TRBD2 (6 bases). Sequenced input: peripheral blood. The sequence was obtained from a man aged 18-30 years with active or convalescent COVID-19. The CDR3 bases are TGCAGCGTTGAAGGGAGGGCGGGGACCCAGTACTTC. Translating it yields CSVEGRAGTQYF.